These 21 T cell receptor beta chains share one sample of origin, sequenced in a study of cytomegalovirus exposure and HLA in healthy donors. Researchers ran the PCR with 60 Vbeta and 13 Jbeta primers. Sequencing used immunoSEQ multiplex PCR; TCRdb keeps in-frame clones, though not all of them. The repertoire holds 110,000 to 150,000 clones, with roughly 70% as singletons. Source material: PBMCs. These receptors came from a man in his 60s in good health and CMV-seronegative.

This sequence joins TRBV6-1 and TRBJ1-2; 7 positions agree with TRBD1. The CDR3 runs 14 residues. V dropped 5 bases and J dropped 2; count of bases not matched to a gene: 5. Germline values: CDR1 MNHNS, CDR2 SASEGT. The CDR3 sequence is CASSRQGKNYGYTF. CDR3 nucleotides: TGTGCCAGCAGTCGACAGGGTAAAAACTATGGCTACACCTTC.

The V call is TRBV29-1, the J call TRBJ2-5, with D unresolved. V was shortened by 1 base and J by 5 bases, with 11 bases between the two germline ends. Germline V lookup: CDR1 SQVTM, CDR2 ANQGSEA. There are 13 residues in the CDR3. The CDR3 DNA sequence: TGCAGCGTTGAAGTCGCGGTCGGGGAGACCCAGTACTTC. Encoded protein: CSVEVAVGETQYF.

The rearrangement links TRBV11-1 to TRBJ2-7; D possibly corresponds to TRBD1 (6 bases). V shed 5 bases and J shed 1 base, with 15 bases lying between them. The CDR3 is 15 amino acids. Germline V CDR1 and CDR2: SGHAT, FQDESV (reference sequence). Here the CDR3 DNA reads TGTGCCAGCAGCATGACGGCTGGGACATCCTACGAGCAGTACTTC. Amino acids: CASSMTAGTSYEQYF.

This chain joins TRBV27 and TRBJ1-6; D is uncertain. The CDR3 covers 13 residues. The germline V gene has CDR1 MNHEY and CDR2 SMNVEV (reference sequence). The V and J ends lost 2 bases and 8 bases respectively, with 7 bases between them. The DNA of the CDR3 is TGTGCCAGCAGTTTAGAGGGAGATTCACCCCTCCACTTT. Its translation is CASSLEGDSPLHF.

The table lists this clone with a few counts. The chain carries TRBV14 and TRBJ1-1; D might be TRBD1 (5 bases). This CDR3 is built from 13 residues. Germline lookup yields CDR1 SGHDN and CDR2 FVKESK. The V end was cut by 7 bases, the J end by 1 base, with 10 bases between. The CDR3 nucleotides are TGTGCCAGCATAATGGGGGGGAACACTGAAGCTTTCTTT. Amino acids: CASIMGGNTEAFF.

The chain employs TRBV7-2 and TRBJ1-2; perhaps TRBD1 as D (5 bases). This CDR3 is 12 amino acids long. Germline assignment: CDR1 SGHTA and CDR2 FQGNSA. Trimming took off 2 bases at V and 9 bases at J, with 10 bases between the two ends. The DNA of the CDR3 is TGTGCCAGCAGCTTACTGACAGACCGCTACACCTTC. Protein: CASSLLTDRYTF.

This clone appeared a single time. J is TRBJ2-7 and V is TRBV18; 9 nucleotides agree with TRBD1. The trim removed 3 bases at V and 6 bases at J, leaving 3 bases unmatched. The germline V gene encodes CDR1 KGHSH and CDR2 LQKENI. The CDR3 sequence is 13 residues long. Written as DNA, the CDR3 is TGTGCCAGCTCACCGAAGGGACAGGGCGAGCAGTACTTC. Residues: CASSPKGQGEQYF.

This clone showed up just once. The V and J genes are TRBV2 and TRBJ1-1; 8 nucleotides match TRBD1. V was clipped by 6 bases and J by 8 bases; unmatched bases: 11. CDR3 size: 14 residues. In germline, CDR1 is SNHLY, CDR2 FYNNEI. In DNA, the CDR3 is TGTGCCAGCAGCCCAGCTCCGACAGGGGTGGAAGCTTTCTTT. This translates into CASSPAPTGVEAFF.

In its sample, this clone was seen a few times. The chain uses TRBV7-2 and TRBJ1-1, with a weak D call TRBD1 (5 bases). The CDR3 is 15 residues long. V gave up 4 bases and J gave up 1 base, with 13 bases separating them. Per germline, CDR1 SGHTA and CDR2 FQGNSA. The CDR3 coding sequence is TGTGCCAGCAGCTCACGGGGGACGGCGAACACTGAAGCTTTCTTT. Amino acid sequence: CASSSRGTANTEAFF.

V usage is TRBV5-6 and J usage is TRBJ2-1, with 8 bases matching TRBD1. The CDR3 sequence is 16 residues long. Losses at the gene ends were 1 base for V and 1 base for J; bases not matched to a gene: 4. Germline lookup yields CDR1 SGHDT and CDR2 YYEEEE. CDR3: CASSLRQGASYNEQFF. The CDR3 DNA is TGTGCCAGCAGCTTGCGGCAGGGGGCATCCTACAATGAGCAGTTCTTC.

The chain employs TRBV9 and TRBJ2-3, with D possibly matching TRBD1 (5 bases). This CDR3 spans 14 amino acids. V lost 0 bases and J 3 bases, leaving 8 bases between the germline ends. Germline CDR1 is SGDLS and CDR2 is YYNGEE. The CDR3 reads CASSVVRDTDTQYF. The CDR3 coding sequence is TGTGCCAGCAGCGTAGTCAGGGATACAGATACGCAGTATTTT. The full variable domain, completed using reference TRBV9 and TRBJ2-3, is DSGVTQTPKHLITATGQRVTLRCSPRSGDLSVYWYQQSLDQGLQFLIQYYNGEERAKGNILERFSAQQFPDLHSELNLSSLELGDSALYFCASSVVRDTDTQYFGPGTRLTVL.

V usage is TRBV10-3 and J usage is TRBJ2-7, with 7 bases lining up with TRBD1. Per germline, CDR1 ENHRY and CDR2 SYGVKD. The CDR3 loop spans 16 amino acids. V trimming: 0 bases; J trimming: 5 bases; junction bases outside the gene matches: 10. The CDR3, as DNA: TGTGCCATCAGTGAGTCGAGGGACAGCCCCTTGGACGAGCAGTACTTC. Translation: CAISESRDSPLDEQYF.

This clone was detected a few times. The chain combines TRBV25-1 with TRBJ2-5; D is possibly TRBD1 (5 bases). Germline V gene sequence: CDR1 MGHDK, CDR2 SYGVNS. V was shortened by 3 bases and J by 1 base, with 18 bases between the two germline ends. The CDR3 extends over 17 amino acids. The CDR3 DNA reads TGTGCCAGCAGTGATTCCACCCCCCACAGGTTCCAAGAGACCCAGTACTTC. As protein: CASSDSTPHRFQETQYF.

The chain joins TRBV7-9 to TRBJ2-3; 8 bases are shared with TRBD1. The germline V gene encodes CDR1 SEHNR and CDR2 FQNEAQ (reference sequence). Trimming took 5 bases from V and 3 from J; bases not matched to a gene: 7. The CDR3 has 15 residues. The CDR3 DNA is TGTGCCAGCAGCCAGCCGGACAGGGCTACAGATACGCAGTATTTT. Its protein is CASSQPDRATDTQYF.

This chain joins TRBV19 and TRBJ1-4, with D tentatively TRBD1 (5 bases). Germline CDR1 reads LNHDA; CDR2 reads SQIVND (reference sequence). This CDR3 comprises 16 residues. Trimming stripped 5 bases from V and 6 bases from J, with 19 bases between. DNA of the CDR3: TGTGCCAGTAGTCCACATGCGGGACTTTTGGATGAAAAACTGTTTTTT. The encoded protein is CASSPHAGLLDEKLFF. Full variable domain (rest looked up from reference TRBV19 and TRBJ1-4): DGGITQSPKYLFRKEGQNVTLSCEQNLNHDAMYWYRQDPGQGLRLIYYSQIVNDFQKGDIAEGYSVSREKKESFPLTVTSAQKNPTAFYLCASSPHAGLLDEKLFFGSGTQLSVL.

This clone was recorded a few times. The chain combines TRBV23-1 with TRBJ2-7; D possibly corresponds to TRBD2 (6 bases). TRBV23-1 is an ORF, with its function uncertain. V was cut by 0 bases and J by 4 bases, with 19 bases left in between. The length of the CDR3 is 17 residues. The CDR3 is CASSQSSGRAGLYEQYF. The CDR3 DNA sequence: TGCGCCAGCAGTCAATCTAGCGGCCGAGCCGGGCTTTACGAGCAGTACTTC.

CDR3 amino acids: CASSYSGTGTPYEQYF. The DNA for the CDR3 is TGTGCCAGCAGTTACTCCGGGACAGGGACCCCCTACGAGCAGTACTTC. V and J are TRBV6-5 and TRBJ2-7; 9 bases match TRBD1. The CDR3 is made up of 16 amino acids. The trim removed 0 bases at V and 2 bases at J, leaving 5 bases unmatched. CDR1 is MNHEY, CDR2 SVGAGI, per germline.

This clone was counted between two and nine times. The gene calls are TRBV6-5 and TRBJ2-7, with 7 bases that match TRBD1. The trim removed 6 bases at V and 2 bases at J, leaving 7 bases unmatched. Germline CDR1 is MNHEY and CDR2 is SVGAGI. There are 14 residues in the CDR3. This CDR3 reads CASRGTASPYEQYF. Here the CDR3 DNA reads TGTGCCAGCAGAGGGACAGCGAGTCCCTACGAGCAGTACTTC.

This chain uses TRBV7-2 with TRBJ2-3; possible D gene TRBD1, 5 bases. The V gene lost 3 bases and the J gene lost 1 base, with 14 bases spanning the gap. CDR1 is SGHTA, CDR2 FQGNSA, per germline. The CDR3 length is 16 residues. The CDR3 DNA reads TGTGCCAGCAGCTTTCTTGGGGCACCTGGCACAGATACGCAGTATTTT. As protein: CASSFLGAPGTDTQYF.

The genes are TRBV7-9 and TRBJ2-2; 7 bases map to TRBD2. The CDR3 runs to 18 residues. CDR1 SEHNR and CDR2 FQNEAQ come from the germline V gene (reference sequence). J lost 5 bases, V lost 4 bases, and 16 bases had no gene match. The CDR3: CASSSTTSRRAGTGELFF. The CDR3 DNA sequence: TGTGCCAGCAGCTCCACGACTAGCAGGAGGGCCGGGACCGGGGAGCTGTTTTTT.

This clone was seen only a few times. This rearrangement joins TRBV19 to TRBJ1-1; TRBD1 might be the D (5 bases). Germline V gene lookup returns CDR1 LNHDA and CDR2 SQIVND (reference sequence). Trimming pared 7 bases from V and 5 bases from J, leaving 11 bases between. This CDR3 region has 12 residues. CDR3 protein: CASNTGGTEAFF. The CDR3, as DNA: TGTGCCAGTAATACGGGGGGGACTGAAGCTTTCTTT.